The 18 T cell receptor beta chains given below trace back to one sample, sequenced in a study of cytomegalovirus exposure and HLA in healthy donors. The PCR employed 60 Vbeta primers together with 13 Jbeta primers. Assay used: immunoSEQ multiplex PCR; TCRdb lists only in-frame clones, some missing. The sample lists 100,000 to 150,000 clones, around three quarters occurring once. The sample consisted of PBMCs. The receptors stem from a woman aged 45-65 years in good health and CMV-seronegative.

V usage is TRBV5-4 and J usage is TRBJ2-7, with 7 positions matching TRBD1. Germline assignment: CDR1 SGHNT and CDR2 YYREEE (reference sequence). The CDR3 totals 14 residues. V was pared by 0 bases and J by 7 bases, with 7 bases of the junction left unmatched. CDR3 region: CASSLGDSIGEQYF. CDR3 sequence (DNA): TGTGCCAGCAGCTTGGGGGACAGCATCGGGGAGCAGTACTTC.

The chain is built from TRBV27 and TRBJ2-3; a weak D match, TRBD1 (6 bases). Germline assignment: CDR1 MNHEY and CDR2 SMNVEV (reference sequence). The V end lost 3 bases, the J end lost 6 bases, and 10 bases lay between the germline ends. The CDR3 spans 13 residues. The CDR3 DNA follows: TGTGCCAGCAGTTTCCTTAGGGGGGATACGCAGTATTTT. The encoded protein is CASSFLRGDTQYF.

V is TRBV9 and J is TRBJ1-5; the D is unclear. In germline, CDR1 is SGDLS, CDR2 YYNGEE. This CDR3 is built from 15 residues. V was clipped by 0 bases and J by 0 bases, with 7 bases between them. The CDR3 DNA reads as TGTGCCAGCAGCGTAGGCGGAAATAGCAATCAGCCCCAGCATTTT. Amino acids: CASSVGGNSNQPQHF.

This clone was seen only once. The rearrangement joins TRBV7-2 to TRBJ2-7; a possible D gene is TRBD1 (5 bases). The length of the CDR3 is 14 residues. Trimming removed 7 bases from V and 7 bases from J, with 20 bases in between. The germline gives CDR1 SGHTA, CDR2 FQGNSA. The CDR3 nucleotides read TGTGCCAGCACCCTAGACTGGCTACCAGGGGAGCAGTACTTC. Residues: CASTLDWLPGEQYF.

J is TRBJ2-1 and V is TRBV28; 7 bases line up with TRBD1. The CDR3 sequence is 16 residues long. CDR1 MDHEN and CDR2 SYDVKM come from the germline V gene. V shed 5 bases and J 7 bases; nucleotides not matched to a gene: 14. The CDR3 here is CASSPLFLHRGNEQFF. The CDR3 nucleotides are TGTGCCAGCAGTCCCCTTTTCCTACACAGGGGAAATGAGCAGTTCTTC.

The rearrangement links TRBV27 to TRBJ2-7; the D gene is possibly TRBD1 (6 bases). The CDR3 loop spans 14 amino acids. V gave up 3 bases and J gave up 3 bases, with 12 bases separating them. Germline lookup yields CDR1 MNHEY and CDR2 SMNVEV (reference sequence). As DNA, the CDR3 is TGTGCCAGCAGTTTCTTGGTCAGGGGCTACGAGCAGTACTTC. Translation gives CASSFLVRGYEQYF.

The chain has TRBV6-4 and TRBJ1-2; the D is unclear. With 2 bases removed from V and 7 bases from J, the gap between germline ends came to 11 bases. The CDR3 spans 13 residues. CDR1 is MRHNA and CDR2 is SNTAGT in the germline V gene. DNA for the CDR3: TGTGCCAGCAGTGACCCCTTAATCCGTGGCTACACCTTC. It yields the protein CASSDPLIRGYTF.

The chain is built from TRBV7-3 and TRBJ1-1; TRBD1 might be the D (5 bases). Germline loops: CDR1 SGHTA, CDR2 FQGTGA. The CDR3 runs 14 residues. V was clipped by 6 bases and J by 5 bases, with 16 bases between them. CDR3 nucleotide sequence: TGTGCCAGCAGTACCGGGACTCAAAGGACTGAAGCTTTCTTT. It yields the protein CASSTGTQRTEAFF.

V and J are TRBV19 and TRBJ2-1; a weak D match, TRBD2 (6 bases). This CDR3 has 13 residues. Germline V gene sequence: CDR1 LNHDA, CDR2 SQIVND (reference sequence). V was pared by 5 bases and J by 6 bases, with 11 bases between. The CDR3 region has the DNA TGTGCCAGTAGTCTGAGACTAGGCAATGAGCAGTTCTTC. Translation: CASSLRLGNEQFF. The full variable domain, rest sourced from reference TRBV19 and TRBJ2-1, is DGGITQSPKYLFRKEGQNVTLSCEQNLNHDAMYWYRQDPGQGLRLIYYSQIVNDFQKGDIAEGYSVSREKKESFPLTVTSAQKNPTAFYLCASSLRLGNEQFFGPGTRLTVL.

This chain uses TRBV5-6 with TRBJ2-2; 8 bases are shared with TRBD2. The CDR3 is made up of 16 amino acids. CDR1 is SGHDT, CDR2 YYEEEE, per germline. The V segment lost 0 bases and the J segment 5 bases; nucleotides outside the gene matches: 6. CDR3 in amino acids: CASSLAGREATGELFF. The CDR3 DNA is TGTGCCAGCAGCTTGGCCGGGCGGGAGGCGACCGGGGAGCTGTTTTTT.

The chain couples TRBV27 to TRBJ1-5; D is possibly TRBD1 (6 bases). CDR1 and CDR2 (germline): MNHEY, SMNVEV (reference sequence). V was pared by 0 bases and J by 5 bases, with 11 bases between. CDR3 length: 15 residues. CDR3 protein: CASSLSRGPDQPQHF. In DNA, the CDR3 is TGTGCCAGCAGTTTATCCAGGGGTCCCGATCAGCCCCAGCATTTT.

This clone was detected a few times. V usage is TRBV10-3 and J usage is TRBJ2-1, with TRBD2 matching over 12 bases. V lost 6 bases and J lost 0; bases outside the gene matches: 3. The CDR3 consists of 16 residues. The germline V gene encodes CDR1 ENHRY and CDR2 SYGVKD. The CDR3 coding sequence is TGTGCCATCAGAGGACTAGCGGGGAACTCCTACAATGAGCAGTTCTTC. Amino acid sequence: CAIRGLAGNSYNEQFF.

J is TRBJ2-5 and V is TRBV5-1, with TRBD1 matching 8 bases. V shed 0 bases and J 9 bases; nucleotides not matched to a gene: 7. The length of the CDR3 is 14 residues. Germline values: CDR1 SGHRS, CDR2 YFSETQ. In DNA form, the CDR3 reads TGCGCCAGCAGCTTGGACAGCTTCAGGGGGCCCCAGTACTTC. Translated, it gives CASSLDSFRGPQYF.

The rearrangement links TRBV5-7 to TRBJ1-1; no firm D call. TRBV5-7 is known as an ORF, though its function is uncertain. This CDR3 contains 14 residues. The germline V and J ends were trimmed by 2 bases and 1 base, with 9 bases remaining between them. The CDR3 is CASSFGLRNTEAFF. DNA for the CDR3: TGTGCCAGCAGCTTCGGACTTAGGAACACTGAAGCTTTCTTT.

V and J are TRBV7-9 and TRBJ1-1, with D perhaps TRBD1 (6 bases). Trimming shortened V by 1 base and J by 0 bases, and 12 bases separated the two germline ends. This CDR3 region has 16 residues. CDR1 and CDR2 from the germline V gene are SEHNR and FQNEAQ (reference sequence). This CDR3 reads CASSLVGGGVNTEAFF. CDR3 nucleotides: TGTGCCAGCAGCTTAGTTGGGGGGGGCGTGAACACTGAAGCTTTCTTT.

The chain joins TRBV29-1 to TRBJ1-5; unclear D gene. CDR1 is SQVTM, CDR2 ANQGSEA, per germline. Trimming took 2 bases from V and 4 from J, leaving 9 bases between them. This CDR3 comprises 13 residues. CDR3 sequence: CSVETNRNQPQHF. The CDR3 nucleotides read TGCAGCGTTGAAACCAATCGGAATCAGCCCCAGCATTTT.

The chain couples TRBV29-1 to TRBJ2-7, with D hard to call. The CDR3 is 11 residues long. The V end was cut by 7 bases, the J end by 6 bases, with 13 bases between. The germline V gene encodes CDR1 SQVTM and CDR2 ANQGSEA. The CDR3 sequence is CSALERSEQYF. CDR3 DNA: TGCAGCGCCCTGGAGAGAAGCGAGCAGTACTTC.

The rearrangement links TRBV7-9 to TRBJ2-7, with a tentative D call TRBD1 (6 bases). The CDR3 length is 14 residues. The germline gives CDR1 SEHNR, CDR2 FQNEAQ (reference sequence). V shed 5 bases and J shed 2 bases, with 13 bases lying between them. The CDR3 region has the DNA TGTGCCAGCAGCCCCAGGGGTCCCACCTACGAGCAGTACTTC. Translating gives CASSPRGPTYEQYF.